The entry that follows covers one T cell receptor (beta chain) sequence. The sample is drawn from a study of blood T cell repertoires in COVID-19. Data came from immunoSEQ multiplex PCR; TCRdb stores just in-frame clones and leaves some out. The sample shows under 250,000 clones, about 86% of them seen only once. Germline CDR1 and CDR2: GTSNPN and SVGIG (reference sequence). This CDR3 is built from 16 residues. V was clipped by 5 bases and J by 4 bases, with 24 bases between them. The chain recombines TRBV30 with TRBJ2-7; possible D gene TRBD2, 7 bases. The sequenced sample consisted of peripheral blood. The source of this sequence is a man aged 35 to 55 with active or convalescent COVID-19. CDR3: CAWWGGARGTQYEQYF. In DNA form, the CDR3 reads TGTGCCTGGTGGGGGGGGGCCCGCGGGACCCAATACGAGCAGTACTTC.